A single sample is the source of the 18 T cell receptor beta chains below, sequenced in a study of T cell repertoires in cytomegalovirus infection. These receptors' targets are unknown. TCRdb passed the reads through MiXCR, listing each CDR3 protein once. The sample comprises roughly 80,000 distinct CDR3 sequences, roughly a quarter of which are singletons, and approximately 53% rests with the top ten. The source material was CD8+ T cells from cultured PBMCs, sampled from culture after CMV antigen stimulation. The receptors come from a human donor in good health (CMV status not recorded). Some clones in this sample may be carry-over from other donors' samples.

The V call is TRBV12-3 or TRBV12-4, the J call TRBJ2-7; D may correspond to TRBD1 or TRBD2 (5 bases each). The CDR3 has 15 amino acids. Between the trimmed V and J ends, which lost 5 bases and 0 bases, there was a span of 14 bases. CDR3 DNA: TGTGCCAGCAGTCGTGGGACCGTCAGCTCCTACGAGCAGTACTTC. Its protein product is CASSRGTVSSYEQYF.

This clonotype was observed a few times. The chain's CDR3 is CASSLGGKGAEAFF. CDR3 coding DNA: TGTGCCAGCAGTTTAGGGGGAAAGGGTGCTGAAGCTTTCTTT. V and J are TRBV27 and TRBJ1-1; weak D call: TRBD1 (5 bases). CDR3 length: 14 residues. V was pared by 2 bases and J by 6 bases, with 13 bases between. The germline gives CDR1 MNHEY, CDR2 SMNVEV (reference sequence).

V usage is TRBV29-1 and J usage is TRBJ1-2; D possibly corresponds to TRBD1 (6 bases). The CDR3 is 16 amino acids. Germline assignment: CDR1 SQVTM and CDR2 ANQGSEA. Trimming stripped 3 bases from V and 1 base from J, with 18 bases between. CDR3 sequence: CSVESKEGGVNYGYTF. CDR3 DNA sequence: TGCAGCGTTGAGTCGAAGGAGGGGGGAGTTAACTATGGCTACACCTTC. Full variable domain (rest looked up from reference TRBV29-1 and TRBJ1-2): SAVISQKPSRDICQRGTSLTIQCQVDSQVTMMFWYRQQPGQSLTLIATANQGSEATYESGFVIDKFPISRPNLTFSTLTVSNMSPEDSSIYLCSVESKEGGVNYGYTFGSGTRLTVV.

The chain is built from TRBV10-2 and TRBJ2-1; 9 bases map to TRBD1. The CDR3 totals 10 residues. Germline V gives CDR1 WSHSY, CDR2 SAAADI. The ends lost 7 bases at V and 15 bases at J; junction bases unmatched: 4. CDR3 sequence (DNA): TGCGCCAGCAAGGGGACAGGGCTGTTCTTC. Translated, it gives CASKGTGLFF.

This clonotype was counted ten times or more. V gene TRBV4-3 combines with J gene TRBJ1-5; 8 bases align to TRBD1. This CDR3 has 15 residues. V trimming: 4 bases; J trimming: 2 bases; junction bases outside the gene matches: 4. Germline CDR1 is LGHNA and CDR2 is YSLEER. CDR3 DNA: TGCGCCAGCAGCCCGGACAGGGCCGGCAATCAGCCCCAGCATTTT. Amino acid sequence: CASSPDRAGNQPQHF.

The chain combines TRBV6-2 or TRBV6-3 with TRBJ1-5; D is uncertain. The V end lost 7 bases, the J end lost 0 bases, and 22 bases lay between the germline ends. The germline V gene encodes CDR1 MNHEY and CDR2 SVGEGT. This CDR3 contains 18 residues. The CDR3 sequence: CASILVRLNPYSNQPQHF. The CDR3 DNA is TGTGCCAGCATCCTAGTGAGACTGAATCCTTATAGCAATCAGCCCCAGCATTTT.

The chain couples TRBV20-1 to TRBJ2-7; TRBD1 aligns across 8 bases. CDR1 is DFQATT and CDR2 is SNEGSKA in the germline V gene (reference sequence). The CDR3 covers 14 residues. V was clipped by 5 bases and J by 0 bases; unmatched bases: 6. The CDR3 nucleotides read TGCAGTGCTCGCGGACAGGGTTTCTCCTACGAGCAGTACTTC. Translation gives CSARGQGFSYEQYF.

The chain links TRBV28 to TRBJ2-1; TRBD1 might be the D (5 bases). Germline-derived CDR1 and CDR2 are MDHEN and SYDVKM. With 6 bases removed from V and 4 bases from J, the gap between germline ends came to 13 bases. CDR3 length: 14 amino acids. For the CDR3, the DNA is TGTGCCAGCAGCTCCAGCCCAGGGTACAATGAGCAGTTCTTC. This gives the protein CASSSSPGYNEQFF.

The CDR3, as DNA: TGCGCCAGCAGCGCGACAGCGAAGACTTCACCCCTCCACTTT. Protein product: CASSATAKTSPLHF. The chain recombines TRBV5-1 with TRBJ1-6; TRBD1 is a possible D gene (5 bases). Germline V lookup: CDR1 SGHRS, CDR2 YFSETQ. The V end was cut by 4 bases, the J end by 9 bases, with 14 bases between. CDR3 length: 14 residues.

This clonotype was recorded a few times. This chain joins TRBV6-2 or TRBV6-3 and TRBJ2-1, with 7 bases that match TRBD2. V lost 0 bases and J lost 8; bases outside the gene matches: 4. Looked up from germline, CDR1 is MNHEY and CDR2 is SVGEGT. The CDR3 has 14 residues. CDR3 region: CASSYSPSGDEQFF. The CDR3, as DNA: TGTGCCAGCAGTTACTCTCCCAGCGGGGATGAGCAGTTCTTC.

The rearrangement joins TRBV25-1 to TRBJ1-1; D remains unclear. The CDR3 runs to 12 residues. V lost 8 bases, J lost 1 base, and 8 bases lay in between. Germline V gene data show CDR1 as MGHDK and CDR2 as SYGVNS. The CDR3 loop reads CASQAPNTEAFF. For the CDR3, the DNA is TGTGCCAGCCAAGCACCGAACACTGAAGCTTTCTTT.

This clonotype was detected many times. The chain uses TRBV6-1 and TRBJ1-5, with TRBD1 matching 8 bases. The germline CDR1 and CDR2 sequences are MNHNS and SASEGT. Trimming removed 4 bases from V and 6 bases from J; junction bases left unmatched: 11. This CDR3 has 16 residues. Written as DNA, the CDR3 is TGTGCCAGCAGTGTCCGACAGGGGCCCCGGGGTCAGCCCCAGCATTTT. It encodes CASSVRQGPRGQPQHF.

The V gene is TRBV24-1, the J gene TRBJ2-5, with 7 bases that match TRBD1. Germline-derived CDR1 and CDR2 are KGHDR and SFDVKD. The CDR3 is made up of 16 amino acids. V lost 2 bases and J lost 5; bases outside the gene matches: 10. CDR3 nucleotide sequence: TGTGCCACCAGTGATTCCCGGACAGGATATGAGGAGACCCAGTACTTC. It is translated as CATSDSRTGYEETQYF.

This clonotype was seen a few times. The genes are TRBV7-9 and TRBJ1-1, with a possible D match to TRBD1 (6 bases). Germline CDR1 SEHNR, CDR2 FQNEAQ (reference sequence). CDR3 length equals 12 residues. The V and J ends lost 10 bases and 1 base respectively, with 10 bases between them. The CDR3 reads CATRGTNTEAFF. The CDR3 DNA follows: TGTGCCACAAGGGGGACGAACACTGAAGCTTTCTTT.

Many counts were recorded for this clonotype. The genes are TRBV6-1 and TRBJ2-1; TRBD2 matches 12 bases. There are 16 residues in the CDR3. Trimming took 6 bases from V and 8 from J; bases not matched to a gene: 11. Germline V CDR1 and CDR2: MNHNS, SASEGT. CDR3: CASSPETSGSKYEQFF. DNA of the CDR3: TGTGCCAGCAGCCCCGAGACTAGCGGGAGTAAGTATGAGCAGTTCTTC.

CDR3 amino acids: CASSEWSGANVLTF. The CDR3 DNA is TGTGCCAGCAGTGAGTGGTCTGGGGCCAACGTCCTGACTTTC. The chain has TRBV6-4 and TRBJ2-6, with D unclear. V shed 3 bases and J shed 1 base, with 4 bases lying between them. Germline assignment: CDR1 MRHNA and CDR2 SNTAGT. The CDR3 is 14 amino acids.

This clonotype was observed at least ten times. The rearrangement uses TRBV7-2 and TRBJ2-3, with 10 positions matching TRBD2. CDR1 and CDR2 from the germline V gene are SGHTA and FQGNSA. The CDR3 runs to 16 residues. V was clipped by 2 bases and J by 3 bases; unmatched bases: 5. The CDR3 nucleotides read TGTGCCAGCAGCTTATTACTAGCGGGGCTGACAGATACGCAGTATTTT. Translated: CASSLLLAGLTDTQYF.

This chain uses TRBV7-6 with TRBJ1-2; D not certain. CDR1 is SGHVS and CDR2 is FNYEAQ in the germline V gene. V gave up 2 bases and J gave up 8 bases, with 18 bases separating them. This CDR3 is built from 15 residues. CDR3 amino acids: CASSLRGGREDGYTF. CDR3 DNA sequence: TGTGCCAGCAGCTTACGAGGCGGGAGGGAGGACGGCTACACCTTC.